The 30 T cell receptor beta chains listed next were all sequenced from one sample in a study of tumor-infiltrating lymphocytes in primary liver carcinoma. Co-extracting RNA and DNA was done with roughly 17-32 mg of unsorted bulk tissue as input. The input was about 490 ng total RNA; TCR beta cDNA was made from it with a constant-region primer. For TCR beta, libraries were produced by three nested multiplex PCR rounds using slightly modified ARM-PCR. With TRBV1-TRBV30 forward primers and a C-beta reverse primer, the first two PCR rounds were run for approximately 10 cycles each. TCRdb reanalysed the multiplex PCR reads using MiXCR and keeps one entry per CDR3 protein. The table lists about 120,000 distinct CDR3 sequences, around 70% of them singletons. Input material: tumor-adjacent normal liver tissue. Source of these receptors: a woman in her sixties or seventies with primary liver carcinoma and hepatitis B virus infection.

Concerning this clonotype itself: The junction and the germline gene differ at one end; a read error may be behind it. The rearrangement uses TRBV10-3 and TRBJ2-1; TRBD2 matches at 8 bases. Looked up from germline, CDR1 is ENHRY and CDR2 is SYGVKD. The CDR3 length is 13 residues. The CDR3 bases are TGTGCCACCAGTGAAGCGGGGGACAATGAGCACTTCTTC. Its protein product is CATSEAGDNEHFF.

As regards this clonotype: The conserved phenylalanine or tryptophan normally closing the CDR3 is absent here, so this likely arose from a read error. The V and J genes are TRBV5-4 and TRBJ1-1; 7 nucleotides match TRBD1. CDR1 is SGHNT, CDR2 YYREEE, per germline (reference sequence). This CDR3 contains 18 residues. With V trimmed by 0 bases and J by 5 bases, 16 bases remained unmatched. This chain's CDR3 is CASSLVIGGRGISTEAFS. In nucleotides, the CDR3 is TGTGCCAGCAGCTTGGTGATTGGTGGCAGGGGGATCAGTACTGAAGCTTTCTCT.

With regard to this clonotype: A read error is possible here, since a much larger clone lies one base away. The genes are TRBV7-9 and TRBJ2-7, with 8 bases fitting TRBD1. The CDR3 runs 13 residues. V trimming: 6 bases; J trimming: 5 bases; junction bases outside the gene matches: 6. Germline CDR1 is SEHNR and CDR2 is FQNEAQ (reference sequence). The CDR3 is CASRWGQANEQYF. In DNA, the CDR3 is TGTGCCAGCAGATGGGGACAGGCTAACGAGCAGTACTTC.

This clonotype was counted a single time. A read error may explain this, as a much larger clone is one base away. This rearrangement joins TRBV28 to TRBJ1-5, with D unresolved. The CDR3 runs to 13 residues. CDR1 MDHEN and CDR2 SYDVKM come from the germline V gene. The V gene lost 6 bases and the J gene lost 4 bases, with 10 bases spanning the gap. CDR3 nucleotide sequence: TGTGCCAGCAGGTTCGGCAGAAATCAGCCCCAGCATTTT. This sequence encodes CASRFGRNQPQHF.

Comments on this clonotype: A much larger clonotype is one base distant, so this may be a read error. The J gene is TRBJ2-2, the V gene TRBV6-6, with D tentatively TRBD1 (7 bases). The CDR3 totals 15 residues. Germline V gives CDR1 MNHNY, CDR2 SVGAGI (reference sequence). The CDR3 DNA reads TGTGCCAGCAGTTACAGGGGGCCGAACACCGGGGGGCTGTTTTTT. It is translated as CASSYRGPNTGGLFF.

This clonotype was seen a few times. Here the CDR3 reads CASSIRVEAFF. CDR3 bases: TGTGCCAGCAGTATAAGGGTTGAAGCTTTCTTT. The gene calls are TRBV28 and TRBJ1-1; D not resolved. V was clipped by 5 bases and J by 7 bases, with 8 bases between them. This CDR3 contains 11 residues. Germline V gene data show CDR1 as MDHEN and CDR2 as SYDVKM. The whole variable domain, remainder taken from reference TRBV28 and TRBJ1-1, is DVKVTQSSRYLVKRTGEKVFLECVQDMDHENMFWYRQDPGLGLRLIYFSYDVKMKEKGDIPEGYSVSREKKERFSLILESASTNQTSMYLCASSIRVEAFFGQGTRLTVV.

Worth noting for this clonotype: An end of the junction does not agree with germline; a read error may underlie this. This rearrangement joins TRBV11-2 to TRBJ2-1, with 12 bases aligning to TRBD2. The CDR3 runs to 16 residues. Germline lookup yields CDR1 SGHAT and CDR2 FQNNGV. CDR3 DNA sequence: TGTGTCAGCAGCTTAACTAGCGGGAGGACTTACAGTGAGCAGTTCTTC. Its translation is CVSSLTSGRTYSEQFF.

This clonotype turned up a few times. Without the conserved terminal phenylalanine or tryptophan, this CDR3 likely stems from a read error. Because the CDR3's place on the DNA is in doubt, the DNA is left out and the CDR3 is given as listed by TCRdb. CDR3 residues: CASSPGLAVNERFS. The gene calls are TRBV5-4 and TRBJ2-1; TRBD2 is taken as the D call from the table, unchecked against the DNA. CDR1 and CDR2 from the germline V gene are SGHNT and YYREEE (reference sequence). The CDR3 contains 14 residues when both ends are counted.

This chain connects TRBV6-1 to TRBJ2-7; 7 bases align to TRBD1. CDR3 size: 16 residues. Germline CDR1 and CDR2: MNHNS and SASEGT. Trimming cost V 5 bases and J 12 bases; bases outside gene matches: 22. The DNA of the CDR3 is TGTGCCAGCAGTACTACAGGGGCCCGCGGCTCCTACGAGTGGTACTTC. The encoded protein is CASSTTGARGSYEWYF.

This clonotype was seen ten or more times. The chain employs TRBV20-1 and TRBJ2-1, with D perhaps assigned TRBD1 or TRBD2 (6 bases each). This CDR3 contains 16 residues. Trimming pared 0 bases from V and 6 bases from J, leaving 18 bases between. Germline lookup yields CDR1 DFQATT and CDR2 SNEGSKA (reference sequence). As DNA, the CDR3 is TGCAGTGCTAGAGACAACCGGGGGCTGAAGGGCAATGAGCAGTTCTTC. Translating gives CSARDNRGLKGNEQFF.

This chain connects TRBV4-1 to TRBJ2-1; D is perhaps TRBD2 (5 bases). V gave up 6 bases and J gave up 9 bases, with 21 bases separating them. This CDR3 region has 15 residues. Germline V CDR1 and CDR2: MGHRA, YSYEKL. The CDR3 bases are TGCGCCAGCAGTCCCACGGACTCGAGTAGCGCTGAGCAGTTCTTC. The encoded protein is CASSPTDSSSAEQFF.

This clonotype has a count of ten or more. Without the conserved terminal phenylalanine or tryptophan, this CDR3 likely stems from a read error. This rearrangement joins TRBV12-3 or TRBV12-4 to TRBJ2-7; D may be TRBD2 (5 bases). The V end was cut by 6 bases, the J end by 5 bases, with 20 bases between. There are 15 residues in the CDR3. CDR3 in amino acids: CASSPRGSISHEQYL. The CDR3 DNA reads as TGTGCCAGCAGCCCACGGGGATCCATTTCCCACGAGCAGTACCTC.

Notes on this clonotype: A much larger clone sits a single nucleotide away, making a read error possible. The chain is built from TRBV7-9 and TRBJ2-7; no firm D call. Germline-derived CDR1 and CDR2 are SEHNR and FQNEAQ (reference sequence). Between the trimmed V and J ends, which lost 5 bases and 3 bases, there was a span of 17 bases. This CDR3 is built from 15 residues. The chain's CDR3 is CASSLGSRLVYEQYF. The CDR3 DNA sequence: TGTGCCAGCAGCCTCGGGTCTAGGCTAGTCTACGAGCAGTACTTC.

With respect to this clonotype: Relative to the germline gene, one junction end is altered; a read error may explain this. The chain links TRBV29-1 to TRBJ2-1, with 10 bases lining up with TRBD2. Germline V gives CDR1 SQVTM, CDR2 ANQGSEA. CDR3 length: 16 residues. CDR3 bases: TGTAGCGTAGTTAAGCTAGCGGGAGCATCGGGCAATGAGCAGTTCTTC. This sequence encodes CSVVKLAGASGNEQFF.

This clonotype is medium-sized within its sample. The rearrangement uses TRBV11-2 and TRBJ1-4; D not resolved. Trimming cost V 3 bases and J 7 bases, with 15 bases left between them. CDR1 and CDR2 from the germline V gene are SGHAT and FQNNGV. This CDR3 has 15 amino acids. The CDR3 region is CASSFSVEDGEKLFF. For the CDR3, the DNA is TGTGCCAGCAGCTTCTCGGTAGAGGACGGTGAAAAACTGTTTTTT.

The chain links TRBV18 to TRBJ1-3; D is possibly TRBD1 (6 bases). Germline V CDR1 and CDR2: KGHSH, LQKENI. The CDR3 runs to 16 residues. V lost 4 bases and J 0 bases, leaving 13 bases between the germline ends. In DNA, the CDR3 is TGTGCCAGCTCACACACCACAGGGAACTCTGGAAACACCATATATTTT. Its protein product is CASSHTTGNSGNTIYF. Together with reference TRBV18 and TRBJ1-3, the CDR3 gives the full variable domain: NAGVMQNPRHLVRRRGQEARLRCSPMKGHSHVYWYRQLPEEGLKFMVYLQKENIIDESGMPKERFSAEFPKEGPSILRIQQVVRGDSAAYFCASSHTTGNSGNTIYFGEGSWLTVV.

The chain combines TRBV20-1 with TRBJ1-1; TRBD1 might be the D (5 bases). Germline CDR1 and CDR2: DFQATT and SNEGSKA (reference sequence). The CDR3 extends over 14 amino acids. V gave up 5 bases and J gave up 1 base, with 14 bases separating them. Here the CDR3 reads CSAPDQTANTEAFF. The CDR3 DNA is TGCAGTGCTCCTGACCAGACAGCGAACACTGAAGCTTTCTTT.

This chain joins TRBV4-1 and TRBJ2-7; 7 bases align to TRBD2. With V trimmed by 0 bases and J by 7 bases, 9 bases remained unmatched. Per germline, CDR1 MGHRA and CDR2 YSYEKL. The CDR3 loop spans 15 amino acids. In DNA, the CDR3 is TGCGCCAGCAGCCAAGAGTGCCCGGTCGGGGGGGAGCAGTACTTC. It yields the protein CASSQECPVGGEQYF.

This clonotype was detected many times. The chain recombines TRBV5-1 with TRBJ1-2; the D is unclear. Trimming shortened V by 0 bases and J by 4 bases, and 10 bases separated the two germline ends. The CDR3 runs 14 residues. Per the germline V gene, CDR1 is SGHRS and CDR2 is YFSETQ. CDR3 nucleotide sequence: TGCGCCAGCAGCTTGGTTACGACTGGCTATGGCTACACCTTC. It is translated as CASSLVTTGYGYTF. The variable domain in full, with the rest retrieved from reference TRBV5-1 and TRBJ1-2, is KAGVTQTPRYLIKTRGQQVTLSCSPISGHRSVSWYQQTPGQGLQFLFEYFSETQRNKGNFPGRFSGRQFSNSRSEMNVSTLELGDSALYLCASSLVTTGYGYTFGSGTRLTVV.

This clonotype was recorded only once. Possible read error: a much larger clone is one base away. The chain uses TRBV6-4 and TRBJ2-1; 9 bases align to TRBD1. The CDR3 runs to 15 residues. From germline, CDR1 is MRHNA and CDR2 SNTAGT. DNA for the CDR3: TGTACCAGCAGTCTAGACAGGGGGTCCTACAATGAGCAGTTCTTC. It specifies CTSSLDRGSYNEQFF.

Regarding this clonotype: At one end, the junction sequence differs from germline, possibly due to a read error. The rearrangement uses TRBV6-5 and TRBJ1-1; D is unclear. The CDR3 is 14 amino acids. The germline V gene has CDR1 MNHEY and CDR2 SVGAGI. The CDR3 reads CASNYWAGNTEAFF. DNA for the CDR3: TGTGCCAGCAATTACTGGGCCGGAAACACTGAAGCTTTCTTT.

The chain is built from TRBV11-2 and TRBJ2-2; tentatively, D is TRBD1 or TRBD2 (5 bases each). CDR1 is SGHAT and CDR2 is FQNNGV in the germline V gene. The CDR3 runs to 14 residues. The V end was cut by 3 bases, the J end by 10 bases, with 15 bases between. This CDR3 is CASSLGPTCVELFF. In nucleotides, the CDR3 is TGTGCCAGCAGCTTGGGACCTACATGCGTGGAGCTGTTTTTT.

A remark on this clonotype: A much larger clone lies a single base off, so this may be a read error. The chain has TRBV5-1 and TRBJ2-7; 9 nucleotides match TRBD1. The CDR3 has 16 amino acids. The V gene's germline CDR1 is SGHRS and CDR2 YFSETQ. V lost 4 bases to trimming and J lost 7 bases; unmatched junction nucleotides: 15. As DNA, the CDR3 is TGCGCCAGCAGCCCATCAACAGGGGGCACTCCCACGGAGCAGTACTTC. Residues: CASSPSTGGTPTEQYF. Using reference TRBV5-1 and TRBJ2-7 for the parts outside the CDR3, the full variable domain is KAGVTQTPRYLIKTRGQQVTLSCSPISGHRSVSWYQQTPGQGLQFLFEYFSETQRNKGNFPGRFSGRQFSNSRSEMNVSTLELGDSALYLCASSPSTGGTPTEQYFGPGTRLTVT.

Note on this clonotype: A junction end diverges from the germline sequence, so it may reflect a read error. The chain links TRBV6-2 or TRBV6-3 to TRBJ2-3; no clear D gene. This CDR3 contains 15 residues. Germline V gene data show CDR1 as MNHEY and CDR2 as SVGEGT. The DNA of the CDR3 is TGTGCAAGCAGTTACTCGTTCACTCGAACAGATACGCGGTATTTT. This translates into CASSYSFTRTDTRYF.

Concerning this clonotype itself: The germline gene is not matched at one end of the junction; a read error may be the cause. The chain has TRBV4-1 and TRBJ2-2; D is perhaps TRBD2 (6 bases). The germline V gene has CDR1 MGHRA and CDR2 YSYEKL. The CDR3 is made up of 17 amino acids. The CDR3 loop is CASSYTPLANNTGVLFF. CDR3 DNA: TGCGCCAGCAGCTACACTCCCCTAGCGAACAACACCGGGGTGCTGTTTTTT.

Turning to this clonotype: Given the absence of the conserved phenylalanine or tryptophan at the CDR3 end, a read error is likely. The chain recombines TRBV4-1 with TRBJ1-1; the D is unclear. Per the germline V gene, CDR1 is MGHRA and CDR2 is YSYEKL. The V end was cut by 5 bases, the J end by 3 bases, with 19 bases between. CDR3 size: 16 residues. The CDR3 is CASSKGPESGYTEAFS. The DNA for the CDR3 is TGCGCCAGCAGCAAAGGCCCAGAGAGTGGGTACACTGAAGCTTTCTCT.

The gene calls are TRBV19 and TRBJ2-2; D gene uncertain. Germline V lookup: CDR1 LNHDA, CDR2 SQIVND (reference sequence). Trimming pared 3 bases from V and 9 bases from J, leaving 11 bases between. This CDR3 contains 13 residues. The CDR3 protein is CASSIFATWELFF. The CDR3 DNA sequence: TGTGCCAGTAGTATTTTTGCGACCTGGGAGCTGTTTTTT. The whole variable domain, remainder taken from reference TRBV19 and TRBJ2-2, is DGGITQSPKYLFRKEGQNVTLSCEQNLNHDAMYWYRQDPGQGLRLIYYSQIVNDFQKGDIAEGYSVSREKKESFPLTVTSAQKNPTAFYLCASSIFATWELFFGEGSRLTVL.

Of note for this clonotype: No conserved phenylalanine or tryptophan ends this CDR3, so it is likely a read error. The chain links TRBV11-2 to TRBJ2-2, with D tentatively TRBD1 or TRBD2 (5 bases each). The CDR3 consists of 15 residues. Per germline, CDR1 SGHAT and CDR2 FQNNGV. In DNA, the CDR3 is TGTGCTAGCATCCTGGGACGGAGAGGGACCGGGGAGCTGTTTTTA. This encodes CASILGRRGTGELFL.

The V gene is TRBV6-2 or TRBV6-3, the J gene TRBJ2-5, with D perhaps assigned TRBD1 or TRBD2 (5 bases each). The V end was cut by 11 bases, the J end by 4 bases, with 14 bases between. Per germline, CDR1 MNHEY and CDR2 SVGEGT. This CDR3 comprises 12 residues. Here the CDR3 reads CAGSIGGETQYF. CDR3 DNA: TGTGCCGGCTCCATTGGGGGAGAGACCCAGTACTTC.

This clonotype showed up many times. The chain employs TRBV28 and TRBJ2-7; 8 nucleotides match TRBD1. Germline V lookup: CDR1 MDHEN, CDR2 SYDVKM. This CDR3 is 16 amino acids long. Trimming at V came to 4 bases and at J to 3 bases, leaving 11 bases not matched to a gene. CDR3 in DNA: TGTGCCAGCAGTTATACACCGGGACAGGTAAACTACGAGCAGTACTTC. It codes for CASSYTPGQVNYEQYF. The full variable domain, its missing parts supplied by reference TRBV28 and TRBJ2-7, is DVKVTQSSRYLVKRTGEKVFLECVQDMDHENMFWYRQDPGLGLRLIYFSYDVKMKEKGDIPEGYSVSREKKERFSLILESASTNQTSMYLCASSYTPGQVNYEQYFGPGTRLTVT.